This TCR beta chain was recorded in a study of T cell clonotyping in hematopoietic cell transplantation. Findings and caveats of the study: Without cell sorting, CD4 versus CD8 contributions remain unresolved.

Method: immunoSEQ multiplex PCR; TCRdb's copy keeps in-frame clones and lacks some. The sample lists 4,200 or so clones, around 20% occurring once. Recipients were bled about 28 days pretransplant and at posttransplant days 30, 100, 180. With respect to this clone: Its antigen is not identified.

The CDR3 length is 12 residues. CDR1 and CDR2 (germline): SNHLY, FYNNEI. Trimming shortened V by 4 bases and J by 0 bases, and 4 bases separated the two germline ends. This chain connects TRBV2 to TRBJ2-7, with D hard to call. The source is a male patient between 45 and 59 years old who had an allogeneic stem cell transplant from a related donor, so the T cells may come from the graft donor. Some clones in this sample may be carry-over from other donors' samples. This sample comprised peripheral blood mononuclear cells, obtained 30 days after allogeneic stem cell transplant. The CDR3, as DNA: TGTGCCAGCAGTGCCAACTCCTACGAGCAGTACTTC. This sequence encodes CASSANSYEQYF. The complete variable domain, with remaining parts taken from reference TRBV2 and TRBJ2-7, reads EPEVTQTPSHQVTQMGQEVILRCVPISNHLYFYWYRQILGQKVEFLVSFYNNEISEKSEIFDDQFSVERPDGSNFTLKIRSTKLEDSAMYFCASSANSYEQYFGPGTRLTVT.